The clone carrying this T cell receptor beta chain was recorded at least ten times. Its cognate antigen is unknown. CDR1 and CDR2 (germline): MDHEN, SYDVKM. The CDR3 spans 14 residues. Trimming removed 2 bases from V and 3 bases from J, with 11 bases in between. This specimen belongs to a study of CD8 T cells in ankylosing spondylitis. Study-wide results and limits: A number of the motif variants had already been described in reactive arthritis synovial fluid and blood. Within peripheral blood, clones linked to disease were CD8+ and relatively rare. A motif in TCR beta, a set of roughly 8 highly homologous variants, appeared characteristic of ankylosing spondylitis blood.

A single record per CDR3 protein comes from TCRdb applying MiXCR to the 5' RACE reads. The top ten hold 4.3% of the sample, which has 200,000 or so distinct CDR3 sequences, 15% to 20% seen once. Specimen: blood, either unsorted or a sorted T cell fraction (not recorded which). This receptor was obtained from a male donor aged 10 to 35 with ankylosing spondylitis or in good health (not recorded which). The rearrangement uses TRBV28 and TRBJ2-7; tentative D call: TRBD2 (6 bases). The CDR3 coding sequence is TGTGCCAGCAGTTTAGCGGGGAGTATCTACGAGCAGTACTTC. The encoded protein is CASSLAGSIYEQYF.